Sequencing of this T cell receptor (beta chain) was carried out in a study of blood T cell repertoires in COVID-19. V lost 5 bases and J lost 5, with 16 bases in between. CDR3 length: 15 residues. Germline CDR1 reads SGHTA; CDR2 reads FQGTGA. Assay: immunoSEQ multiplex PCR; the TCRdb copy retains only in-frame clones and omits some. The profile shows some 140,000 clones, about four fifths of them singletons. Source material: peripheral blood. The gene calls are TRBV7-3 and TRBJ1-5; tentatively, D is TRBD1 (5 bases). The source of this sequence is a woman at least 80 years old with acute or convalescent COVID-19. Here the CDR3 DNA reads TGTGCCAGCAGCCGACCCGACAGTAGTTATCAGCCCCAGCATTTT. Its protein product is CASSRPDSSYQPQHF.